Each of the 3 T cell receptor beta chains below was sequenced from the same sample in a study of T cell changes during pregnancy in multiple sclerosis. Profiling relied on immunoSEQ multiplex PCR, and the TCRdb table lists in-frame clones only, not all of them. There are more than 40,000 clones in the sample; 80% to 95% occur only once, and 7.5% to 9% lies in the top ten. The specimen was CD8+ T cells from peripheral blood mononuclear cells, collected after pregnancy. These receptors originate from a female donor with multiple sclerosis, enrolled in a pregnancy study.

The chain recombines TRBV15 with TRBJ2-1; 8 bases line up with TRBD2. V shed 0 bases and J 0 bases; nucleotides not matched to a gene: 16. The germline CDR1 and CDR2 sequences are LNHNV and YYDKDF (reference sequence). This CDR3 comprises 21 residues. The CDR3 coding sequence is TGTGCCACCAGCAGAGATATTTATACGGGGGGGATATTTAGCTCCTACAATGAGCAGTTCTTC. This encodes CATSRDIYTGGIFSSYNEQFF.

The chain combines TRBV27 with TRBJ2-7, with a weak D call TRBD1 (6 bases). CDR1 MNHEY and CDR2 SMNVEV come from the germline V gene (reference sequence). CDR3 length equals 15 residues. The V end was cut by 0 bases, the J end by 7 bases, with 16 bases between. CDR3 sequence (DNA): TGTGCCAGCAGTTTATCCACAGGGAGTAGTAAAGAGCAGTACTTC. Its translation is CASSLSTGSSKEQYF.

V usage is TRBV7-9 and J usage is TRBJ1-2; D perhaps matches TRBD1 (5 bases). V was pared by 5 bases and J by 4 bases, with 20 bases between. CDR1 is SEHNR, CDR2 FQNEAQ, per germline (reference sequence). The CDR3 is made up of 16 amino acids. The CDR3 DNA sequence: TGTGCCAGCAGCCGATTCCAGGGAATTCCCCCCTATGGCTACACCTTC. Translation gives CASSRFQGIPPYGYTF. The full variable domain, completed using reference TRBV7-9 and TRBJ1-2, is DTGVSQNPRHKITKRGQNVTFRCDPISEHNRLYWYRQTLGQGPEFLTYFQNEAQLEKSRLLSDRFSAERPKGSFSTLEIQRTEQGDSAMYLCASSRFQGIPPYGYTFGSGTRLTVV.